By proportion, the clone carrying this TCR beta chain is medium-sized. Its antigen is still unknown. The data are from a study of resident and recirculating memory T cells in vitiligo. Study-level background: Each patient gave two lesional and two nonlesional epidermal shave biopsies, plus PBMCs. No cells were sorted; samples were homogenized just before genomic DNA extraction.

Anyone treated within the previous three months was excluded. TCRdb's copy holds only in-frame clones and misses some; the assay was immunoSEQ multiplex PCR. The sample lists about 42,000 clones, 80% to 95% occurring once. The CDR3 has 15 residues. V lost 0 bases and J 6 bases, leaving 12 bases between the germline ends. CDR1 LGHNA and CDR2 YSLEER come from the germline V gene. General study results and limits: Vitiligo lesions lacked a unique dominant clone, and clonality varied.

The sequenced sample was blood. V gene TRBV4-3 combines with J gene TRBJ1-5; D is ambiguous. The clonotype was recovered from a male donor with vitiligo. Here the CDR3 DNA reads TGCGCCAGCAGCCAAGACCTCGGCGGCGCTCAGCCCCAGCATTTT. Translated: CASSQDLGGAQPQHF.